A selection of T cell receptor beta chains follows, all from one sample in a study of blood T cell repertoires in COVID-19. Data came from immunoSEQ multiplex PCR; TCRdb stores just in-frame clones and leaves some out. In the table there are about 410,000 clones, 90% of which are singletons. What was sequenced was PBMCs or T cells enriched from blood (not recorded which). The source is a man between 18 and 35 years old who had recovered from COVID-19. The CDR3 runs from the conserved cysteine through the conserved F or W. The D gene is left open where the match is weak. Expanded clones are given a class, and other clones once, few, many or no size at all.

TRBV7-2	once	.	TRBJ1-4	TGTGCCAGCAGCTTACAGGGGAGCCTTAATGAAAAACTGTTTTTT	CASSLQGSLNEKLFF
TRBV29-1	.	.	TRBJ1-2	TGCAGCGTTGACGGGGAGGGCTACACCTTC	CSVDGEGYTF
TRBV2	.	.	TRBJ1-1	TGTGCCAGCAGTGAACTAGGCGGGGGGCCCACTGAAGCTTTCTTT	CASSELGGGPTEAFF
TRBV27	.	TRBD2	TRBJ2-1	TGTGCCTCTCGACTAGCGGGAGATATTGAGCAGTTCTTC	CASRLAGDIEQFF
TRBV3-1/TRBV3-2	once	.	TRBJ1-2	TGTGCCAGCAGCCAAGGCGACTATGGCTACACCTTC	CASSQGDYGYTF
TRBV3-1/TRBV3-2	.	TRBD2	TRBJ2-3	TGTGCCAGCAGCCAAGCGTCGGGGAGGGCCCCAGATACGCAGTATTTT	CASSQASGRAPDTQYF
TRBV7-2	many	TRBD2	TRBJ2-1	TGTGCCAGCAGTCCGGGACTAGCGGGAAACGGCTATGAGCAGTTCTTC	CASSPGLAGNGYEQFF
TRBV27	once	.	TRBJ2-7	TGTGCCAGCAGTTTTGGGACATCCCTTTACGAGCAGTACTTC	CASSFGTSLYEQYF
TRBV29-1	.	.	TRBJ1-1	TGCAGCGTTCACCCAGGTGGCACTGAAGCTTTCTTT	CSVHPGGTEAFF
TRBV28	.	TRBD2	TRBJ2-7	TGTGCCAGCAGGGAAGTAGCGGGAGCAATCAGCTACGAGCAGTACTTC	CASREVAGAISYEQYF
TRBV5-1	.	TRBD2	TRBJ2-1	TGCGCCAGCAGCACCGCCGGGGAGCGGGAGGTAAATGAGCAGTTCTTC	CASSTAGEREVNEQFF
TRBV12-3/TRBV12-4	few	.	TRBJ1-2	TGTGCCAGCAGTTTCGCAGGGCACGATGGCTACACCTTC	CASSFAGHDGYTF
TRBV28	once	TRBD2	TRBJ2-1	TGTGCCAGCCTAGTAACTAGCGGGAGTTTACGCGAGCAGTTCTTC	CASLVTSGSLREQFF
TRBV6-5	.	TRBD1	TRBJ1-6	TGTGCCAGTCAGGGGACAGGGTCCACTTCACCCCTCCACTTT	CASQGTGSTSPLHF
TRBV5-4	.	.	TRBJ2-3	TGTGCCAGCAGCGGCGCAGGGCGCCCTAGCACAGATACGCAGTATTTT	CASSGAGRPSTDTQYF
TRBV29-1	.	.	TRBJ2-5	TGCAGCGTTGAACTACTAGTAGGACCCGAAGAGACCCAGTACTTC	CSVELLVGPEETQYF
TRBV19	.	.	TRBJ1-1	TGTGCCAGTAGTAAGGAGGGTTACGTCACTGAAGCTTTCTTT	CASSKEGYVTEAFF
TRBV7-9	.	.	TRBJ2-2	TGTGCCAGCAGCTCGACGCGGGACAGAACGGCGGCCGGGGAGCTGTTTTTT	CASSSTRDRTAAGELFF
TRBV28	.	TRBD1	TRBJ1-1	TGTGCCAGCAGTTTATTCAAGGGACAGCTAATGAACACTGAAGCTTTCTTT	CASSLFKGQLMNTEAFF
TRBV6-5	.	.	TRBJ1-5	TGTGCCAGCAGTTACTCGGAGGGCCTTGGGTCCCAGCATTTT	CASSYSEGLGSQHF
TRBV7-8	once	TRBD1	TRBJ2-7	TGTGCCAGCAGCACGCGGACAGGGGTTCTCTACGAGCAGTACTTC	CASSTRTGVLYEQYF
TRBV5-1	.	.	TRBJ1-2	TGCGCCAGCAGCTTGAATCAGGGGTCGGATGGCTACACCTTC	CASSLNQGSDGYTF
TRBV27	once	.	TRBJ2-3	TGTGCCAGCAGTTTCTTAAGTCGCGCAGATACGCAGTATTTT	CASSFLSRADTQYF
TRBV5-5	.	TRBD1	TRBJ2-7	TGTGCCAGCAGCTTGGGACAGGGGGATGCCTACGAGCAGTACTTC	CASSLGQGDAYEQYF
TRBV25-1	.	.	TRBJ1-5	TGTGCCAGCGGGTTATCCCAGGGCAATCAGCCCCAGCATTTT	CASGLSQGNQPQHF
TRBV5-5	.	TRBD1	TRBJ1-2	TGTGCCAGCAGCTTGGCCGTGATAGACAGGGCACGCGGCTACACCTTC	CASSLAVIDRARGYTF
TRBV6-5	.	TRBD2	TRBJ2-6	TGTGCCAGCAGTTTCGGGGAGGGGACTGGGGCCAACGTCCTGACTTTC	CASSFGEGTGANVLTF
TRBV27	once	.	TRBJ1-5	TGTGCCAGCAGCCCCCTCAGGGGACAAACCAATCAGCCCCAGCATTTT	CASSPLRGQTNQPQHF
TRBV24-1	once	.	TRBJ2-1	TGTGCCACCAGTGACCCCCGGGTTAGCTCCTACAATGAGCAGTTCTTC	CATSDPRVSSYNEQFF
TRBV6-5	.	TRBD1	TRBJ2-7	TGTGCCAGCAGGGGACAGGGCGGGACCTACGAGCAGTACTTC	CASRGQGGTYEQYF
TRBV18	.	TRBD2	TRBJ2-7	TGTGCCAGCTCACCTGACAGCGGGAGCTCCTACGAGCAGTACTTC	CASSPDSGSSYEQYF
TRBV7-6	.	.	TRBJ1-3	TGTGCCAGCAGCCTCGGTTCCTCTGGAAACACCATATATTTT	CASSLGSSGNTIYF
TRBV29-1	few	.	TRBJ1-5	TGCAGCGTTGGGGCGAATAATCAGCCCCAGCATTTT	CSVGANNQPQHF
TRBV5-1	.	.	TRBJ1-2	TGCGCCAGCAGCTTCGACTCTTCAGCTAACTATGGCTACACCTTC	CASSFDSSANYGYTF
TRBV27	.	.	TRBJ1-1	TGTGCCAGCAGTTCCAGGGAACGGGACACTGAAGCTTTCTTT	CASSSRERDTEAFF
TRBV19	.	.	TRBJ2-7	TGTGCCAGTAGGAACTCGGGGTCGAAGAGCTCCTACGAGCAGTACTTC	CASRNSGSKSSYEQYF
TRBV18	once	.	TRBJ2-2	TGTGCCAGCTCATCGGACACTAACACCGGGGAGCTGTTTTTT	CASSSDTNTGELFF
TRBV11-2	.	.	TRBJ1-5	TGTGCCAGCAGCTTAACTGATTCGAGCAATCAGCCCCAGCATTTT	CASSLTDSSNQPQHF
TRBV9	.	TRBD1	TRBJ1-1	TGTGCCAGCAGCGCGTCGGGACAGCAGCTTGAAGCTTTCTTT	CASSASGQQLEAFF
TRBV5-6	once	.	TRBJ1-2	TGTGCCAGCAGCTTGGCCGGCCGGGAGGGCTATGGCTACACCTTC	CASSLAGREGYGYTF
TRBV25-1	.	TRBD1	TRBJ1-1	TGTGCCAGCACCGAAACAGGGGTCGCTGAAGCTTTCTTT	CASTETGVAEAFF
TRBV5-1	once	TRBD2	TRBJ2-2	TGCGCCAGCAGCTTGGAGGGGCCTAGCGGGGTCGGGGAGCTGTTTTTT	CASSLEGPSGVGELFF
TRBV11-3	.	.	TRBJ1-2	TGTGCCAGCAGCCAAGGGGGGGAGGCTAACTATGGCTACACCTTC	CASSQGGEANYGYTF
TRBV6-5	.	TRBD1	TRBJ1-4	TGTGCCAGCTTGACAGGGGGCACGGTTGAAAAACTGTTTTTT	CASLTGGTVEKLFF
TRBV3-1/TRBV3-2	once	.	TRBJ1-2	TGTGCCAGCAGCCAATCAACGACACCTAACTATGGCTACACCTTC	CASSQSTTPNYGYTF
TRBV4-1	.	.	TRBJ1-5	TGCGCCAGCAGCCAAGGGGCGGGGGCGGCCCAGCCCCAGCATTTT	CASSQGAGAAQPQHF
TRBV12-3/TRBV12-4	few	.	TRBJ1-6	TGTGCCAGCAGGCTAACTCACCACTGGCCCCTCCACTTT	CASRLTHHWPLHF
TRBV6-4	.	TRBD2	TRBJ2-7	TGTGCCAGCAAAACGACTAGCGGGAGATCGATCGGGCTTACGGAGCAGTACTTC	CASKTTSGRSIGLTEQYF
TRBV15	.	.	TRBJ1-2	TGTGCCACCTCCCCGGGAAACTATGGCTACACCTTC	CATSPGNYGYTF